This T cell receptor (beta chain) was observed in a study of T cells in Graves' hyperthyroidism and ophthalmopathy. About the research overall: The blood sample was taken at first diagnosis, before treatment began.

RNA transcripts yielded amplified TCR beta CDR3 regions. TCR CDR3 regions were first amplified by RT-PCR with HTBI primers. MiXCR, run by TCRdb on the multiplex PCR reads, gives a single entry per CDR3 protein. The profile shows about 480,000 distinct CDR3 sequences, about 22% of them singletons. Material for sequencing was blood. The receptor was isolated from a woman between 70 and 85 years old with Graves' ophthalmopathy.

The CDR3 region has the DNA TGTGCCATCAGTGCGGGACAGGGGAACACTGAAGCTTTCTTT. Its protein product is CAISAGQGNTEAFF. The chain links TRBV10-3 to TRBJ1-1, with 9 bases lining up with TRBD1. The CDR3 covers 14 residues. V gave up 4 bases and J gave up 1 base; unmatched junction bases: 1. Per germline, CDR1 ENHRY and CDR2 SYGVKD.